What follows are 19 T cell receptor beta chains derived from one specimen sequenced in a study of shared clonotypes between healthy human individuals. Measured with immunoSEQ multiplex PCR; TCRdb has only the in-frame clones, and not every one. The data contain around 1.9 million clones, over 85% of them seen just once; the ten biggest clones take up 1.5% to 2%. CD8 cells regarded as naive lacked CD45RO, were positively chosen for CCR7, and omitted terminally differentiated effector memory CD45RA+ cells. Specimen: naive CD8+ T cells from PBMCs. The receptor source for this set is a man younger than 35 in good health. Some clones in this sample may be carry-over from other donors' samples.

The chain employs TRBV7-9 and TRBJ2-3, with 7 positions matching TRBD2. Trimming cost V 1 base and J 8 bases; bases outside gene matches: 12. The CDR3 is made up of 16 amino acids. Germline V gene sequence: CDR1 SEHNR, CDR2 FQNEAQ (reference sequence). CDR3 loop: CASSLEVYREVVTQYF. The CDR3 DNA is TGTGCCAGCAGCTTAGAAGTTTACCGGGAGGTGGTTACGCAGTATTTT.

The gene calls are TRBV28 and TRBJ1-1; D remains unclear. This CDR3 contains 12 residues. Trimming removed 3 bases at V and 11 bases at J, with 13 bases between. Germline assignment: CDR1 MDHEN and CDR2 SYDVKM. The DNA for the CDR3 is TGTGCCAGCAGTTTGTATGGGCGCCCGGCTTTCTTT. It yields the protein CASSLYGRPAFF.

This chain joins TRBV9 and TRBJ2-7, with D tentatively TRBD1 (6 bases). Trimming shortened V by 4 bases and J by 2 bases, and 13 bases separated the two germline ends. CDR3 length: 14 amino acids. The germline CDR1 and CDR2 sequences are SGDLS and YYNGEE. The CDR3 DNA sequence: TGTGCCAGCAGCACCGGACAGAGCACCTACGAGCAGTACTTC. This encodes CASSTGQSTYEQYF.

The chain carries TRBV30 and TRBJ1-1; tentative D call: TRBD1 (5 bases). The germline V gene has CDR1 GTSNPN and CDR2 SVGIG (reference sequence). CDR3 length: 10 residues. V lost 7 bases and J lost 8, with 11 bases in between. The DNA of the CDR3 is TGTGCCTCTTATTGGGGGGAAGCTTTCTTT. Protein sequence: CASYWGEAFF. Supplemented by reference TRBV30 and TRBJ1-1, the full variable domain reads SQTIHQWPATLVQPVGSPLSLECTVEGTSNPNLYWYRQAAGRGLQLLFYSVGIGQISSEVPQNLSASRPQDRQFILSSKKLLLSDSGFYLCASYWGEAFFGQGTRLTVV.

A note on this clone: Within the sample, other DNA sequences also encode this same CDR3. This sequence joins TRBV9 and TRBJ2-7, with D perhaps matching TRBD2 (5 bases). Germline V gene sequence: CDR1 SGDLS, CDR2 YYNGEE. The CDR3 spans 15 residues. With 0 bases removed from V and 0 bases from J, the gap between germline ends came to 10 bases. CDR3 sequence reads: CASSVGSSSSYEQYF. For the CDR3, the DNA is TGTGCCAGCAGCGTAGGGTCTAGCAGCTCCTACGAGCAGTACTTC.

This chain connects TRBV19 to TRBJ2-3, with D perhaps matching TRBD1 or TRBD2 (5 bases each). The length of the CDR3 is 15 residues. The V and J ends lost 3 bases and 6 bases respectively, with 16 bases between them. Germline V CDR1 and CDR2: LNHDA, SQIVND (reference sequence). The DNA for the CDR3 is TGTGCCAGTAGTATCCTGGGACGGCAGCGGGATACGCAGTATTTT. Encoded protein: CASSILGRQRDTQYF.

The chain links TRBV11-1 to TRBJ2-7; D might be TRBD1 or TRBD2, each matching 7 bases. Germline CDR1 SGHAT, CDR2 FQDESV (reference sequence). V was cut by 7 bases and J by 5 bases, with 15 bases left in between. This CDR3 has 13 residues. CDR3 nucleotides: TGTGCCAGCACCCCAGGGGGGGTCCACGAGCAGTACTTC. This sequence encodes CASTPGGVHEQYF.

This clone has a single count. Other DNA sequences in the sample encode the same CDR3. This chain links TRBV27 with TRBJ2-7; TRBD1 agrees at 9 bases. The V gene's germline CDR1 is MNHEY and CDR2 SMNVEV (reference sequence). Germline trimming cut 2 bases from V and 3 bases from J; bases unmatched to any gene: 2. The CDR3 runs 14 residues. CDR3 sequence: CASSLQTGGYEQYF. The CDR3 DNA reads as TGTGCCAGCAGTTTACAGACAGGGGGCTACGAGCAGTACTTC.

This chain joins TRBV19 and TRBJ2-7; perhaps TRBD2 as D (6 bases). The CDR3 contains 15 residues. Trimming shortened V by 4 bases and J by 1 base, and 14 bases separated the two germline ends. Per the germline V gene, CDR1 is LNHDA and CDR2 is SQIVND (reference sequence). CDR3 bases: TGTGCCAGTAGTAAGCCGGGACTGGGGTCCTACGAGCAGTACTTC. This sequence encodes CASSKPGLGSYEQYF.

J is TRBJ2-7 and V is TRBV27; weak D call: TRBD1 (6 bases). This CDR3 is built from 14 residues. The V gene's germline CDR1 is MNHEY and CDR2 SMNVEV (reference sequence). Trimming removed 5 bases from V and 2 bases from J, with 13 bases in between. CDR3 amino acids: CASSPRTVTYEQYF. CDR3 coding DNA: TGTGCCAGCAGTCCTCGGACAGTCACCTACGAGCAGTACTTC.

The chain recombines TRBV27 with TRBJ1-5; 9 bases align to TRBD1. The length of the CDR3 is 14 residues. Germline CDR1 is MNHEY and CDR2 is SMNVEV (reference sequence). The V segment lost 2 bases and the J segment 14 bases; nucleotides outside the gene matches: 10. The CDR3 coding sequence is TGTGCCAGCAGTTTAAAAGGTTGGGGACAGGGCAAGCATTTT. It encodes CASSLKGWGQGKHF.

The chain carries TRBV10-1 and TRBJ2-3; possibly TRBD1 for D (7 bases). The CDR3 loop spans 15 amino acids. Trimming left V 4 bases short and J 3 bases short, with 14 bases between. Germline assignment: CDR1 WNHNN and CDR2 SYGVQD (reference sequence). The CDR3 spells CASSVRGAGTDTQYF. The CDR3 DNA reads as TGCGCCAGCAGTGTCAGGGGGGCTGGTACAGATACGCAGTATTTT.

This clone has only one observation. The CDR3 spells CASSQAAKETQYF. The CDR3, as DNA: TGCGCCAGCAGCCAAGCCGCGAAAGAGACCCAGTACTTC. The chain employs TRBV4-3 and TRBJ2-5; no definite D call. CDR3 length: 13 amino acids. CDR1 is LGHNA and CDR2 is YSLEER in the germline V gene. Between the trimmed V and J ends, which lost 1 base and 3 bases, there was a span of 6 bases.

With regard to this clone: Other DNA variants within this sample encode the same CDR3. The V call is TRBV4-1, the J call TRBJ2-3; D unresolved. CDR3 length equals 13 residues. Germline V CDR1 and CDR2: MGHRA, YSYEKL. The V end lost 3 bases, the J end lost 2 bases, and 6 bases lay between the germline ends. The CDR3 DNA is TGCGCCAGCAGCCAGGTACTCACAGATACGCAGTATTTT. The encoded protein is CASSQVLTDTQYF.

This chain links TRBV6-1 with TRBJ1-1; the D gene is possibly TRBD1 (5 bases). Germline CDR1 is MNHNS and CDR2 is SASEGT. The V and J ends lost 7 bases and 8 bases respectively, with 14 bases between them. The CDR3 totals 12 residues. The CDR3 DNA reads as TGTGCCAGCAAAGGACGGGGACTGGAAGCTTTCTTT. Residues: CASKGRGLEAFF.

V gene TRBV7-8 combines with J gene TRBJ2-7; D may be TRBD1 or TRBD2 (5 bases each). V was pared by 2 bases and J by 0 bases, with 11 bases between. The germline V gene encodes CDR1 SGHVS and CDR2 FQNEAQ. CDR3 size: 15 residues. CDR3: CASSLIGGISYEQYF. Here the CDR3 DNA reads TGTGCCAGCAGCTTAATTGGGGGTATCTCCTACGAGCAGTACTTC. The variable domain in full, with the rest retrieved from reference TRBV7-8 and TRBJ2-7, is GAGVSQSPRYKVAKRGQDVALRCDPISGHVSLFWYQQALGQGPEFLTYFQNEAQLDKSGLPSDRFFAERPEGSVSTLKIQRTQQEDSAVYLCASSLIGGISYEQYFGPGTRLTVT.

This chain connects TRBV7-3 to TRBJ2-1, with D possibly being TRBD1 or TRBD2 (5 bases each). Between the trimmed V and J ends, which lost 2 bases and 10 bases, there was a span of 24 bases. Germline V gives CDR1 SGHTA, CDR2 FQGTGA. The CDR3 contains 17 residues. DNA for the CDR3: TGTGCCAGCAGCTTACCCCGAGAAGGGACCCCGCATCAGGAGCAGTTCTTC. Translation gives CASSLPREGTPHQEQFF.

This chain connects TRBV5-1 to TRBJ2-5; 8 bases are a match to TRBD1. This CDR3 contains 15 residues. CDR1 is SGHRS, CDR2 YFSETQ, per germline. Trimming removed 2 bases from V and 5 bases from J; junction bases left unmatched: 8. DNA for the CDR3: TGCGCCAGCAGCTTTTATGGACAGGGAGGCGAGACCCAGTACTTC. Translation: CASSFYGQGGETQYF.

The chain couples TRBV21-1 to TRBJ1-5; TRBD1, the D gene given by the table, was not confirmed from the DNA. TRBV21-1 is reported as a pseudogene. The CDR3 is made up of 16 amino acids. CDR3 in amino acids: CASTTNGLQGDQPQHF. CDR3 DNA sequence: TGTGCCAGCACAACGAACGGCTTACAGGGAGATCAGCCCCAGCATTTT.